The TCR beta chain described here comes from a study of blood T cell repertoires in COVID-19. The wider study: Sites across the United States, Italy and Spain contributed samples from acute and convalescent COVID-19. Sources were T cells, B-cell-depleted T cells, or PBMCs; the material itself was cDNA or gDNA.

In the original workflow: How many nucleated cells were present was estimated from reference gene primer amplification. Here immunoSEQ multiplex PCR was the method, and the copy in TCRdb shows in-frame clones only, minus some. V, J and clone size are taken as reported in that table, and D and trimming were inferred from the DNA itself. This repertoire shows some 110,000 clones, around 83% found once; its top ten account for 6.5% to 10%. Germline loops: CDR1 KGHDR, CDR2 SFDVKD. V was trimmed by 9 bases and J by 0 bases, leaving 13 bases between them. The CDR3 extends over 14 amino acids. Sequencing used peripheral blood. This chain joins TRBV24-1 and TRBJ2-5, with a possible D match to TRBD2 (6 bases). This clonotype was obtained from a man in his 70s with acute or convalescent COVID-19. The CDR3 nucleotides read TGTGCCACCGCGTTGGCGGGGAACCAAGAGACCCAGTACTTC. Translation: CATALAGNQETQYF.